This T cell receptor beta chain was documented in a study of cytomegalovirus exposure and HLA in healthy donors. Broader study findings: TCR sequences were mostly rare, though some public TCRs occurred in many donors. TCR beta chains numbering some 150 were designated cytomegalovirus-associated.

PCR was performed using 60 Vbeta and 13 Jbeta primers. Produced via immunoSEQ multiplex PCR; TCRdb's table is partial and in-frame only. The sample lists 160,000 or so clones, about 85% occurring once. CDR3 length: 16 residues. Germline V gene sequence: CDR1 MGHRA, CDR2 YSYEKL. The V and J ends lost 2 bases and 9 bases respectively, with 20 bases between them. About this clone itself: Its target is not known.

This chain connects TRBV4-1 to TRBJ2-1, with a possible D match to TRBD2 (6 bases). This TCR was recovered from a man aged 50 or older in good health and CMV-seropositive. Sequenced sample: PBMCs. The CDR3 spells CASSQPAGGGGGEQFF. In DNA form, the CDR3 reads TGCGCCAGCAGCCAACCAGCGGGCGGCGGTGGGGGTGAGCAGTTCTTC.